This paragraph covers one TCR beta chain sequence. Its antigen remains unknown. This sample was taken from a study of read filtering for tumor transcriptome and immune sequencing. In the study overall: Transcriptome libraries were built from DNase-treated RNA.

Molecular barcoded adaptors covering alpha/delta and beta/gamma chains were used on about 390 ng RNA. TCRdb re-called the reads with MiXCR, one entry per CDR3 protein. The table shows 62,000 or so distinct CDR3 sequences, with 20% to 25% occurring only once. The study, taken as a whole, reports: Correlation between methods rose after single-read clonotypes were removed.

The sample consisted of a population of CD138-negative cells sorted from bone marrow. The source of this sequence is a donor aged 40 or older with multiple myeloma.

The CDR3 nucleotides are TGCGCCAGCAGCCAAGGACTTACAGGGCCGTACGAGCAGTACTTC. Its protein is CASSQGLTGPYEQYF. The chain has TRBV4-1 and TRBJ2-7; tentative D call: TRBD1 (6 bases). Germline lookup yields CDR1 MGHRA and CDR2 YSYEKL. Trimming pared 1 base from V and 4 bases from J, leaving 14 bases between. This CDR3 contains 15 residues.